The next 13 T cell receptor beta chains were all read from a single sample in a study of Ad26.COV2.S vaccination and SARS-CoV-2 variants. Treatment in this sample: around 19 received Ad26.COV2.S at low or high dose, single or two shots; 5 received placebo; per-sample allocation not given. The samples date from day 63 after the first vaccine or placebo injection. The method was immunoSEQ multiplex PCR; TCRdb's version includes in-frame clones alone and lacks a portion of them. The sample lists hundreds of thousands of clones, approximately 86% occurring once. Specimen: peripheral blood, collected in a trial of Ad26.COV2.S vaccine versus placebo. The source is a person aged 18-60 years who received the Ad26.COV2.S COVID-19 vaccine or a placebo.

The chain couples TRBV19 to TRBJ1-1, with a possible D match to TRBD1 (6 bases). Trimming took 3 bases from V and 5 from J, leaving 22 bases between them. This CDR3 spans 17 amino acids. Germline V gene data show CDR1 as LNHDA and CDR2 as SQIVND (reference sequence). The CDR3: CASSIRGVGGDGTEAFF. DNA for the CDR3: TGTGCCAGTAGTATCCGGGGCGTGGGGGGCGACGGGACTGAAGCTTTCTTT.

This chain uses TRBV5-1 with TRBJ2-7; TRBD1 aligns across 9 bases. Trimming removed 4 bases from V and 3 bases from J; junction bases left unmatched: 5. The germline V gene has CDR1 SGHRS and CDR2 YFSETQ. CDR3 length: 14 amino acids. This chain's CDR3 is CASSAGQGLYEQYF. The CDR3 region has the DNA TGCGCCAGCAGCGCGGGACAGGGTCTCTACGAGCAGTACTTC.

This chain connects TRBV19 to TRBJ2-2; tentative D call: TRBD1 (6 bases). CDR1 and CDR2 from the germline V gene are LNHDA and SQIVND (reference sequence). The CDR3 runs 14 residues. Trimming removed 10 bases at V and 2 bases at J, with 14 bases between. The CDR3 region has the DNA TGTGCCACAGCTTGGACAGCAAACACCGGGGAGCTGTTTTTT. This codes for CATAWTANTGELFF. Full variable domain (remainder filled in from reference TRBV19 and TRBJ2-2): DGGITQSPKYLFRKEGQNVTLSCEQNLNHDAMYWYRQDPGQGLRLIYYSQIVNDFQKGDIAEGYSVSREKKESFPLTVTSAQKNPTAFYLCATAWTANTGELFFGEGSRLTVL.

The J gene is TRBJ2-3, the V gene TRBV10-2; either TRBD1 or TRBD2 may supply D (5 bases each). This CDR3 has 15 amino acids. The germline gives CDR1 WSHSY, CDR2 SAAADI. V lost 1 base and J 4 bases, leaving 12 bases between the germline ends. The CDR3 loop reads CASSEFGGNADTQYF. For the CDR3, the DNA is TGCGCCAGCAGTGAGTTTGGGGGTAACGCAGATACGCAGTATTTT.

This clone was seen a few times. The gene calls are TRBV30 and TRBJ1-3; D is perhaps TRBD1 (6 bases). The CDR3 extends over 14 amino acids. Germline assignment: CDR1 GTSNPN and CDR2 SVGIG (reference sequence). With 0 bases removed from V and 3 bases from J, the gap between germline ends came to 9 bases. In DNA form, the CDR3 reads TGTGCCTGGAGTGTCCTCAGGGGTGGAAACACCATATATTTT. Translating it yields CAWSVLRGGNTIYF.

This rearrangement joins TRBV5-8 to TRBJ2-1; possibly TRBD1 for D (5 bases). Germline V lookup: CDR1 SGHTS, CDR2 YDEGEE. Trimming removed 0 bases at V and 3 bases at J, with 16 bases between. The CDR3 contains 17 residues. CDR3 in amino acids: CASSLVRGTGYYNEQFF. The CDR3 region has the DNA TGTGCCAGCAGCTTGGTGCGAGGAACAGGTTACTACAATGAGCAGTTCTTC.

The V gene is TRBV6-2 or TRBV6-3, the J gene TRBJ1-1, with TRBD1 matching 10 bases. The CDR3 totals 18 residues. Germline V gene data show CDR1 as MNHEY and CDR2 as SVGEGT. Losses at the gene ends were 6 bases for V and 5 bases for J; bases not matched to a gene: 18. In nucleotides, the CDR3 is TGTGCCAGCAGCCACCCGGCCGGGACAGGGGTACTTATTACTGAAGCTTTCTTT. This gives the protein CASSHPAGTGVLITEAFF.

V and J are TRBV2 and TRBJ2-6; possibly TRBD1 for D (6 bases). This CDR3 comprises 17 residues. With 8 bases removed from V and 0 bases from J, the gap between germline ends came to 17 bases. Germline loops: CDR1 SNHLY, CDR2 FYNNEI. The CDR3 nucleotides read TGTGCCAGCTCGCCGGACAGACTTTACTCTGGGGCCAACGTCCTGACTTTC. As protein: CASSPDRLYSGANVLTF.

This chain joins TRBV18 and TRBJ2-3; D is uncertain. This CDR3 is built from 14 residues. Trimming cost V 1 base and J 4 bases, with 9 bases left between them. Germline CDR1 reads KGHSH; CDR2 reads LQKENI. DNA of the CDR3: TGTGCCAGCTCACCACTTCCCGGCCCAGATACGCAGTATTTT. Amino acid sequence: CASSPLPGPDTQYF.

This clone was seen a few times. The rearrangement links TRBV4-2 to TRBJ1-1; D is possibly TRBD1 (6 bases). The CDR3 is made up of 20 amino acids. Per the germline V gene, CDR1 is LGHNA and CDR2 is YNFKEQ. V shed 0 bases and J shed 0 bases, with 23 bases lying between them. The CDR3: CASSQETQGGGRNVNTEAFF. The CDR3 DNA sequence: TGTGCCAGCAGCCAAGAAACACAGGGTGGGGGGAGAAACGTGAACACTGAAGCTTTCTTT.

This clone was recorded only once. The J gene is TRBJ1-5, the V gene TRBV28, with a weak D call TRBD1 (5 bases). Per germline, CDR1 MDHEN and CDR2 SYDVKM. Trimming pared 2 bases from V and 0 bases from J, leaving 11 bases between. The CDR3 extends over 16 amino acids. The CDR3 nucleotides read TGTGCCAGCAGTTTAGGGGCAGGATATAGCAATCAGCCCCAGCATTTT. Translation: CASSLGAGYSNQPQHF.

This chain links TRBV7-9 with TRBJ1-2; D may be TRBD1 (5 bases). The CDR3 runs to 14 residues. Between the trimmed V and J ends, which lost 4 bases and 4 bases, there was a span of 13 bases. Per germline, CDR1 SEHNR and CDR2 FQNEAQ (reference sequence). Here the CDR3 DNA reads TGTGCCAGCAGCTCCTTGGCAGGGACCTATGGCTACACCTTC. This sequence encodes CASSSLAGTYGYTF. Full variable domain (rest looked up from reference TRBV7-9 and TRBJ1-2): DTGVSQNPRHKITKRGQNVTFRCDPISEHNRLYWYRQTLGQGPEFLTYFQNEAQLEKSRLLSDRFSAERPKGSFSTLEIQRTEQGDSAMYLCASSSLAGTYGYTFGSGTRLTVV.

The genes are TRBV5-6 and TRBJ1-2; D ambiguous. V was shortened by 6 bases and J by 2 bases, with 17 bases between the two germline ends. The CDR3 consists of 15 residues. CDR1 and CDR2 (germline): SGHDT, YYEEEE. The chain's CDR3 is CASTPTLYANYGYTF. CDR3 sequence (DNA): TGTGCCAGCACCCCGACGCTCTACGCGAACTATGGCTACACCTTC.